This TCR beta chain is from a study of spatial heterogeneity in lung cancer. Study at large: Detected beta-chain sequences consistently exceeded alpha-chain sequences.

The germline gives CDR1 SNHLY, CDR2 FYNNEI. The CDR3 runs to 15 residues. The V end was cut by 4 bases, the J end by 1 base, with 13 bases between. Every TCR cDNA molecule carried a tag that served as a unique molecular identifier. TCRdb reanalysed the 5' RACE reads using MiXCR and keeps one entry per CDR3 protein. The sample lists about 27,000 distinct CDR3 sequences; 7.1% were seen once. Notes on this clonotype: Its target is not known.

The study's findings and limits: In tumors, expanded intratumoral alpha and beta TCR counts tracked mutation counts.

Time point defined: sample taken at primary tumor resection. Unsorted whole RNA samples from tumor, nontumor lung or frozen PBMC were sequenced. This clonotype was sampled from a male donor with early-stage non-small cell lung cancer. The rearrangement joins TRBV2 to TRBJ1-1; weak D call: TRBD1 (6 bases). The source was lung tumor tissue, collected at surgery. The CDR3 bases are TGTGCCAGCAGTGCCCTGGCGACAGGGAACACTGAAGCTTTCTTT. This gives the protein CASSALATGNTEAFF.